This T cell receptor (beta chain) was sequenced in a study of blood T cell repertoires in COVID-19. Assay used: immunoSEQ multiplex PCR; TCRdb lists only in-frame clones, some missing. The table records some 330,000 clones, over 75% of them present only once. CDR1 LNHDA and CDR2 SQIVND come from the germline V gene (reference sequence). There are 13 residues in the CDR3. V lost 3 bases to trimming and J lost 4 bases, with 7 bases between them. This TCR was sampled from a man aged 25 to 40 who had recovered from COVID-19. This rearrangement joins TRBV19 to TRBJ1-5, with unresolved D. Specimen: PBMCs or T cells enriched from blood (not recorded which). The CDR3 spells CASSMVANQPQHF. The DNA for the CDR3 is TGTGCCAGTAGTATGGTGGCTAATCAGCCCCAGCATTTT.